This T cell receptor beta chain was identified in a study of OX40 agonist ivuxolimab in advanced cancers. Study-level information: Ivuxolimab was delivered to patients intravenously every 2 weeks at doses spanning 0.01 to 10 mg/kg. Two cutaneous melanoma patients and one hepatocellular carcinoma patient, three in all, had partial responses.

The data were produced by immunoSEQ multiplex PCR, yet TCRdb's version contains in-frame clones alone and is incomplete. The sample holds 52,000 or so clones, 84% seen once. CDR3 length: 19 residues. Germline V gene sequence: CDR1 LNHDA, CDR2 SQIVND (reference sequence). J gave up 0 bases and V 1 base, and 4 bases lay outside the gene matches. Blood was sampled at baseline, cycle 4 day 1, and cycle 7 day 1. Sequencing was performed on CD4+ or CD8+ T cells sorted from blood, taken in a trial of the OX40 agonist ivuxolimab. The chain joins TRBV19 to TRBJ2-1; 15 nucleotides line up with TRBD2. The receptor comes from an adult with an advanced solid tumor such as melanoma, head and neck, liver or kidney cancer. The CDR3 region is CASSIVGLAGGSSYNEQFF. The CDR3 DNA reads TGTGCCAGTAGTATAGTTGGACTAGCGGGGGGGAGCTCCTACAATGAGCAGTTCTTC.